The clone carrying this T cell receptor (beta chain) was seen many times. The antigen is not known. These data originate in a study of breast tumors, draining lymph nodes, adjacent tissues. Regarding the study as a whole: Tumors had less TCR diversity than lymph nodes, more than nontumor tissue. That most tumor T cells come from lymph nodes remained unproven.

The lymph nodes were axillary draining lymph nodes from breast cancer patients. Looked up from germline, CDR1 is SGHDT and CDR2 is YYEEEE. V lost 0 bases to trimming and J lost 4 bases, with 10 bases between them. This CDR3 is built from 14 residues. MiXCR, run by TCRdb on the multiplex PCR reads, gives a single entry per CDR3 protein. The sample comprises over 200,000 distinct CDR3 sequences, less than 40% of which are singletons, and 3% to 4% rests with the top ten. J is TRBJ1-2 and V is TRBV5-6; D is possibly TRBD1 (5 bases). The origin of this receptor is a female donor with breast cancer. Some clones in this sample may be carry-over from other donors' samples. The material sequenced was axillary lymph node tissue. CDR3 amino acids: CASSLGQKIYGYTF. CDR3 in DNA: TGTGCCAGCAGCTTGGGACAGAAAATCTATGGCTACACCTTC.